A selection of T cell receptor beta chains follows, all from one sample in a study of T cells in Graves' hyperthyroidism and ophthalmopathy. MiXCR was run by TCRdb on the multiplex PCR reads, yielding one entry per CDR3 protein. The table has some 350,000 distinct CDR3 sequences, about 19% seen once. The sequenced material came from blood. These receptors originate from a woman aged 18-35 years with Graves' hyperthyroidism. Each CDR3 is given with its conserved first and last residue. A D gene is named only where the DNA matches it firmly. Size tells how often a clone was seen (once, few, many) or the class of an expanded clone, and some rows leave it out.

cdr3_aa cdr3_nt v_call clone_size j_call d_call
CASSENEQGVVYTF TGTGCCAGCAGTGAAAACGAACAGGGAGTAGTCTACACCTTC TRBV6-1 many TRBJ1-2 .
CASSLGVGGGNTIYF TGTGCCAGCAGCTTAGGTGTCGGGGGCGGAAACACCATATATTTT TRBV7-9 many TRBJ1-3 .
CASSNTGYGYTF TGTGCCAGCAGTAACACAGGGTATGGCTACACCTTC TRBV2 many TRBJ1-2 .
CSARVDSRLWRDGYTF TGCAGTGCTAGGGTGGACAGCAGGCTGTGGAGGGATGGCTACACCTTC TRBV20-1 many TRBJ1-2 .
CASSALTGGRTEAFF TGTGCCAGCAGTGCCCTAACAGGGGGAAGGACTGAAGCTTTCTTT TRBV25-1 many TRBJ1-1 TRBD1
CASSLWGDNQPQHF TGTGCCAGCAGTTTATGGGGAGACAATCAGCCCCAGCATTTT TRBV12-3/TRBV12-4 many TRBJ1-5 .
CASSLARAALTEAFF TGTGCCAGCAGCTTAGCGCGGGCTGCCCTCACTGAAGCTTTCTTT TRBV7-8 many TRBJ1-1 .
CASSLQTGPTIHGYTF TGTGCCAGCAGCTTACAGACAGGGCCGACGATTCATGGCTACACCTTC TRBV11-3 many TRBJ1-2 TRBD1
CASSATPNYGYTF TGTGCCAGCAGCGCGACACCCAACTATGGCTACACCTTC TRBV7-6 many TRBJ1-2 .
CASSQEEGVRETQYF TGTGCCAGCAGCCAAGAAGAAGGAGTTAGGGAGACCCAGTACTTC TRBV3-1 . TRBJ2-5 .
CASSYPAGGHTGELFF TGTGCCAGCAGTTATCCCGCGGGGGGCCATACCGGGGAGCTGTTTTTT TRBV6-5 . TRBJ2-2 TRBD2
CASSPTPSYGYTF TGTGCCAGCAGCCCTACCCCGAGCTATGGCTACACCTTC TRBV9 many TRBJ1-2 .
CASSEWPSYGYTF TGTGCCAGCAGTGAGTGGCCAAGTTATGGCTACACCTTC TRBV6-1 many TRBJ1-2 .
CSAIIERGGSWETQYF TGCAGTGCTATTATCGAGCGGGGGGGTTCCTGGGAGACCCAGTACTTC TRBV20-1 many TRBJ2-5 TRBD2
CATSARVDTEAFF TGTGCCACCAGCGCCAGGGTCGACACTGAAGCTTTCTTT TRBV15 . TRBJ1-1 .
CASSYQEEETQYF TGTGCCAGCAGTTACCAGGAGGAAGAGACCCAGTACTTC TRBV6-5 many TRBJ2-5 .
CASSLNRFNSGNTIYF TGCGCCAGCAGCTTGAACAGATTTAACTCTGGAAACACCATATATTTT TRBV5-1 many TRBJ1-3 .
CASSPGTGPWETQYF TGTGCCAGCAGTCCCGGGACAGGCCCATGGGAGACCCAGTACTTC TRBV6-5 many TRBJ2-5 TRBD1